This passage covers 30 T cell receptor beta chains from one sample sequenced in a study of T cell changes during pregnancy in multiple sclerosis. The method was immunoSEQ multiplex PCR; TCRdb's version includes in-frame clones alone and lacks a portion of them. The repertoire holds over 35,000 clones, with less than 95% as singletons. The material was CD8+ T cells from peripheral blood mononuclear cells, obtained in the first trimester of pregnancy. The receptors here all came from a female donor with multiple sclerosis, enrolled in a pregnancy study.

V is TRBV6-1 and J is TRBJ1-1; D is unresolved. This CDR3 comprises 14 residues. Germline CDR1 and CDR2: MNHNS and SASEGT. Between the trimmed V and J ends, which lost 6 bases and 5 bases, there was a span of 16 bases. This CDR3 is CASRAGDVSTEAFF. The CDR3 DNA is TGTGCCAGCAGGGCCGGGGATGTGAGTACTGAAGCTTTCTTT.

The genes are TRBV13 and TRBJ1-4; D unresolved. The CDR3 loop spans 14 amino acids. The germline V gene encodes CDR1 PRHDT and CDR2 FYEKMQ (reference sequence). Trimming shortened V by 3 bases and J by 4 bases, and 9 bases separated the two germline ends. CDR3 protein: CASSLGGFNEKLFF. The CDR3 DNA reads TGTGCCAGCAGCTTGGGAGGGTTTAATGAAAAACTGTTTTTT.

This chain links TRBV14 with TRBJ1-1; D is unresolved. The V gene's germline CDR1 is SGHDN and CDR2 FVKESK. CDR3 size: 14 residues. Trimming took off 2 bases at V and 0 bases at J, with 7 bases between the two ends. CDR3 amino acids: CASSQSGLNTEAFF. The DNA for the CDR3 is TGTGCCAGCAGCCAATCGGGGTTGAACACTGAAGCTTTCTTT.

The chain is built from TRBV14 and TRBJ2-7, with 11 positions matching TRBD1. This CDR3 is 14 amino acids long. CDR1 and CDR2 from the germline V gene are SGHDN and FVKESK. V shed 4 bases, J shed 5 bases, and the junction held 4 bases outside the gene matches. CDR3 sequence (DNA): TGTGCCAGCAGCCCTAGGACAGGGGGCAACGAGCAGTACTTC. This codes for CASSPRTGGNEQYF.

This clone showed up just once. The chain joins TRBV27 to TRBJ1-5; TRBD1 agrees at 9 bases. Germline CDR1 and CDR2: MNHEY and SMNVEV (reference sequence). After removal of 4 bases from V and 6 bases from J, the junction contained 7 bases not matched to a gene. The CDR3 spans 15 residues. The CDR3 nucleotides read TGTGCCAGCAGTTGGGGGACAGGGCGACGTCAGCCCCAGCATTTT. It codes for CASSWGTGRRQPQHF.

The V and J genes are TRBV7-9 and TRBJ1-2; D call uncertain. V was cut by 6 bases and J by 8 bases, with 13 bases left in between. This CDR3 comprises 12 residues. CDR1 is SEHNR and CDR2 is FQNEAQ in the germline V gene (reference sequence). This CDR3 reads CASSNGVWGYTF. Here the CDR3 DNA reads TGTGCCAGCAGTAACGGTGTCTGGGGCTACACCTTC.

This clone has only one observation. The chain couples TRBV19 to TRBJ2-7; 8 nucleotides match TRBD1. The germline V gene encodes CDR1 LNHDA and CDR2 SQIVND (reference sequence). The CDR3 is made up of 15 amino acids. V shed 5 bases, J shed 6 bases, and the junction held 12 bases outside the gene matches. The DNA for the CDR3 is TGTGCCAGTAGTGTATCAGGGGGCCGGTCGGGCGAGCAGTACTTC. Residues: CASSVSGGRSGEQYF.

V gene TRBV9 combines with J gene TRBJ2-1; a weak D match, TRBD2 (7 bases). Germline-derived CDR1 and CDR2 are SGDLS and YYNGEE. CDR3 length: 14 amino acids. The V end lost 0 bases, the J end lost 10 bases, and 14 bases lay between the germline ends. The CDR3 DNA reads as TGTGCCAGCAGCGTAGGCGGGGGCAGATGGGAGCAGTTCTTC. Protein product: CASSVGGGRWEQFF.

This clone was counted a single time. The chain is built from TRBV5-4 and TRBJ1-2, with a possible D match to TRBD1 (6 bases). The CDR3 sequence is 18 residues long. Trimming pared 3 bases from V and 0 bases from J, leaving 21 bases between. The germline V gene has CDR1 SGHNT and CDR2 YYREEE (reference sequence). The CDR3 coding sequence is TGTGCCAGCAGCTCGAGGGGGATCACAGTGGCGGCTAACTATGGCTACACCTTC. Protein: CASSSRGITVAANYGYTF.

This chain connects TRBV5-4 to TRBJ2-3, with 10 bases that match TRBD2. The trim removed 2 bases at V and 5 bases at J, leaving 5 bases unmatched. From germline, CDR1 is SGHNT and CDR2 YYREEE (reference sequence). The CDR3 consists of 15 residues. CDR3 in amino acids: CASSFSGGAGDTQYF. CDR3 DNA sequence: TGTGCCAGCAGCTTCAGCGGGGGGGCCGGAGATACGCAGTATTTT.

The chain is built from TRBV7-7 and TRBJ1-6, with unresolved D. The CDR3 is made up of 12 amino acids. V lost 2 bases and J lost 9, with 5 bases in between. Germline lookup yields CDR1 SSHAT and CDR2 FNYEAQ (reference sequence). This chain's CDR3 is CASSLRRSPLHF. The DNA for the CDR3 is TGTGCCAGCAGCTTACGTCGTTCACCCCTCCACTTT.

This CDR3 reads CASSDSTGGADTQYF. The CDR3 DNA reads as TGTGCCAGCAGTGACTCGACAGGGGGCGCAGATACGCAGTATTTT. The chain recombines TRBV6-4 with TRBJ2-3, with 10 positions matching TRBD1. The trim removed 0 bases at V and 4 bases at J, leaving 1 base unmatched. Germline V gene data show CDR1 as MRHNA and CDR2 as SNTAGT. The CDR3 contains 15 residues.

CDR3 amino acids: CASSYGFSGANVLTF. The CDR3 DNA sequence: TGTGCCAGCAGTTACGGCTTCTCTGGGGCCAACGTCCTGACTTTC. V is TRBV6-5 and J is TRBJ2-6, with no clear D. Germline V gene sequence: CDR1 MNHEY, CDR2 SVGAGI. The ends were cut back, 2 bases at V and 0 bases at J, with 5 bases in the middle. The CDR3 has 15 amino acids.

V gene TRBV6-5 combines with J gene TRBJ2-2, with D possibly being TRBD1 (5 bases). CDR1 and CDR2 from the germline V gene are MNHEY and SVGAGI. The CDR3 has 14 residues. Between the trimmed V and J ends, which lost 3 bases and 2 bases, there was a span of 7 bases. CDR3 in DNA: TGTGCCAGCAGTTATGGGGCAAACACCGGGGAGCTGTTTTTT. The encoded protein is CASSYGANTGELFF.

Concerning this clone: This CDR3 is also generated by other DNA sequences in the sample. The rearrangement links TRBV19 to TRBJ2-7; 11 bases match TRBD1. The J segment lost 3 bases and the V segment lost 5 bases, leaving 3 bases of the junction unmatched. Germline CDR1 and CDR2: LNHDA and SQIVND (reference sequence). This CDR3 region has 14 residues. DNA for the CDR3: TGTGCCAGTAGTCCGGGACAGGGGGGCTACGAGCAGTACTTC. Its translation: CASSPGQGGYEQYF.

Written as DNA, the CDR3 is TGTGCCAGCAGCAACGACCGGACTAGCGCCTCGGATGAGCAGTTCTTC. This codes for CASSNDRTSASDEQFF. The chain uses TRBV4-2 and TRBJ2-1; 9 bases are a match to TRBD2. V trimming: 5 bases; J trimming: 8 bases; junction bases outside the gene matches: 13. Per germline, CDR1 LGHNA and CDR2 YNFKEQ. The CDR3 is made up of 16 amino acids.

The chain joins TRBV2 to TRBJ2-7, with a weak D call TRBD2 (5 bases). The V end lost 7 bases, the J end lost 6 bases, and 19 bases lay between the germline ends. This CDR3 region has 14 residues. The germline CDR1 and CDR2 sequences are SNHLY and FYNNEI. In nucleotides, the CDR3 is TGTGCCAGCACCCCAGAGAAAGGGAGTTTCGAGCAGTACTTC. Protein: CASTPEKGSFEQYF.

This sequence joins TRBV27 and TRBJ2-7; possible D gene TRBD1, 6 bases. CDR3 length: 12 amino acids. CDR1 is MNHEY, CDR2 SMNVEV, per germline (reference sequence). With 8 bases removed from V and 4 bases from J, the gap between germline ends came to 12 bases. The CDR3 spells CASRDILYEQYF. CDR3 DNA sequence: TGTGCCAGCCGGGACATTCTTTACGAGCAGTACTTC.

V gene TRBV7-8 combines with J gene TRBJ1-5; D is unresolved. Trimming shortened V by 5 bases and J by 0 bases, and 11 bases separated the two germline ends. The CDR3 consists of 15 residues. The germline gives CDR1 SGHVS, CDR2 FQNEAQ. As DNA, the CDR3 is TGTGCCAGCAGCCCTGGCGACTATAGCAATCAGCCCCAGCATTTT. Translated: CASSPGDYSNQPQHF.

The V call is TRBV7-6, the J call TRBJ2-5, with D possibly matching TRBD2 (5 bases). Germline V gene data show CDR1 as SGHVS and CDR2 as FNYEAQ. V dropped 4 bases and J dropped 5 bases, with 17 bases sitting between them. The CDR3 consists of 15 residues. Here the CDR3 reads CASSSIRGTRETQYF. CDR3 coding DNA: TGTGCCAGCAGCTCTATCCGGGGTACTCGGGAGACCCAGTACTTC.

The V and J genes are TRBV11-1 and TRBJ2-1; TRBD2 agrees at 14 bases. Trimming cost V 4 bases and J 6 bases; bases outside gene matches: 8. Germline values: CDR1 SGHAT, CDR2 FQDESV (reference sequence). This CDR3 spans 17 amino acids. CDR3 DNA: TGTGCCAGCAGCTCACAGACTAGCGGGGGGGCCATCAATGAGCAGTTCTTC. This sequence encodes CASSSQTSGGAINEQFF.

This clone came up many times. CDR3 in amino acids: CASSQGEGTGAEKLFF. Written as DNA, the CDR3 is TGTGCCAGCAGCCAAGGAGAAGGGACAGGGGCTGAAAAACTGTTTTTT. The rearrangement links TRBV4-2 to TRBJ1-4; 10 nucleotides line up with TRBD1. The CDR3 is 16 residues long. Germline loops: CDR1 LGHNA, CDR2 YNFKEQ. Losses at the gene ends were 1 base for V and 7 bases for J; bases not matched to a gene: 6.

This CDR3 is CASSQDRGGGNYEQYF. CDR3 in DNA: TGCGCCAGCAGCCAAGATCGCGGCGGGGGTAACTACGAGCAGTACTTC. The chain employs TRBV4-3 and TRBJ2-7; 7 bases fit TRBD2. Germline CDR1 reads LGHNA; CDR2 reads YSLEER. The V and J ends lost 0 bases and 3 bases, in that order; junction bases with no gene match: 8. The CDR3 extends over 16 amino acids.

This chain connects TRBV19 to TRBJ1-1; a weak D match, TRBD1 (5 bases). From germline, CDR1 is LNHDA and CDR2 SQIVND (reference sequence). This CDR3 contains 14 residues. V lost 5 bases and J 5 bases, leaving 15 bases between the germline ends. For the CDR3, the DNA is TGTGCCAGTAGTTTTTCCCGGAAGGGGACTGAAGCTTTCTTT. This codes for CASSFSRKGTEAFF.

The J gene is TRBJ2-7, the V gene TRBV27; D not certain. The CDR3 has 13 residues. The germline CDR1 and CDR2 sequences are MNHEY and SMNVEV (reference sequence). Trimming shortened V by 7 bases and J by 3 bases, and 13 bases separated the two germline ends. The CDR3 DNA is TGTGCCAGCACTAATAGTCCGTTCTACGAGCAGTACTTC. It yields the protein CASTNSPFYEQYF.

The chain carries TRBV2 and TRBJ1-4, with D possibly TRBD1 on 6 matching bases. Per the germline V gene, CDR1 is SNHLY and CDR2 is FYNNEI. V lost 10 bases to trimming and J lost 0 bases, with 18 bases between them. The CDR3 totals 16 residues. For the CDR3, the DNA is TGTGCCACGTCCCCCAGGGGAGGGTCAACTAATGAAAAACTGTTTTTT. It yields the protein CATSPRGGSTNEKLFF.

The chain links TRBV11-2 to TRBJ2-7, with 8 bases lining up with TRBD1. Germline V CDR1 and CDR2: SGHAT, FQNNGV. V shed 4 bases and J 3 bases; nucleotides not matched to a gene: 11. The CDR3 has 16 amino acids. The CDR3 protein is CASSSPTATGGYEQYF. CDR3 bases: TGTGCCAGCAGCTCGCCGACAGCCACAGGGGGCTACGAGCAGTACTTC.

V and J are TRBV6-5 and TRBJ2-5; maybe TRBD1 (6 bases). Trimming stripped 10 bases from V and 9 bases from J, with 24 bases between. CDR1 is MNHEY and CDR2 is SVGAGI in the germline V gene. The CDR3 has 14 residues. For the CDR3, the DNA is TGTGCCACCGCCCGACAGGTGACTTTTGCGTCCCAGTACTTC. Encoded protein: CATARQVTFASQYF.

The chain employs TRBV9 and TRBJ2-5, with TRBD2 identical over 13 bases. CDR3 size: 17 residues. CDR1 is SGDLS, CDR2 YYNGEE, per germline. J gave up 4 bases and V 3 bases, and 9 bases lay outside the gene matches. The CDR3 protein is CASSAYPGLAGPETQYF. In nucleotides, the CDR3 is TGTGCCAGCAGCGCGTACCCGGGACTAGCGGGGCCAGAGACCCAGTACTTC.

The chain has TRBV5-1 and TRBJ2-7; D may be TRBD1 (5 bases). CDR1 is SGHRS, CDR2 YFSETQ, per germline. The CDR3 consists of 16 residues. V lost 0 bases to trimming and J lost 2 bases, with 15 bases between them. The CDR3 sequence: CASSLEGQGLTYEQYF. The CDR3 DNA reads as TGCGCCAGCAGCTTGGAGGGGCAGGGCCTTACCTACGAGCAGTACTTC.